These 21 T cell receptor beta chains share one sample of origin, sequenced in a study of graft-versus-host responses after intestinal transplantation. Here immunoSEQ multiplex PCR was the method, and the copy in TCRdb shows in-frame clones only, minus some. Of more than 50,000 clones in the sample, under 95% were seen once. Sequenced here: PBMCs, sampled around 120 days after intestinal transplantation. The source is a human patient who received an intestinal transplant, so some T cells may come from the graft donor.

The chain has TRBV28 and TRBJ2-1; 11 nucleotides agree with TRBD2. Trimming took 5 bases from V and 5 from J; bases not matched to a gene: 8. The CDR3 contains 16 residues. Germline V gene lookup returns CDR1 MDHEN and CDR2 SYDVKM. For the CDR3, the DNA is TGTGCCAGCAGTAAAATAGCGGGAGGGCCTAACAATGAGCAGTTCTTC. Translated, it gives CASSKIAGGPNNEQFF.

The J gene is TRBJ2-3, the V gene TRBV7-3; 8 nucleotides agree with TRBD2. The CDR3 is made up of 18 amino acids. In germline, CDR1 is SGHTA, CDR2 FQGTGA. J was trimmed by 5 bases and V by 2 bases; bases with no gene match: 15. The DNA for the CDR3 is TGTGCCAGCAGCTTAGGACCCCACCCGGGAGGGCCGGGAGATACGCAGTATTTT. Translation: CASSLGPHPGGPGDTQYF.

The chain employs TRBV2 and TRBJ2-7, with a weak D call TRBD1 (5 bases). Germline V gene data show CDR1 as SNHLY and CDR2 as FYNNEI. Trimming cost V 5 bases and J 0 bases, with 11 bases left between them. This CDR3 contains 14 residues. CDR3 region: CASSPGISSYEQYF. DNA for the CDR3: TGTGCCAGCAGTCCAGGGATTAGCTCCTACGAGCAGTACTTC.

The rearrangement uses TRBV4-1 and TRBJ1-5; D might be TRBD1 (6 bases). Germline lookup yields CDR1 MGHRA and CDR2 YSYEKL. CDR3 size: 16 residues. V lost 1 base and J lost 3, with 13 bases in between. CDR3 protein: CASSQVGGTNNQPQHF. In nucleotides, the CDR3 is TGCGCCAGCAGCCAAGTAGGCGGGACAAACAATCAGCCCCAGCATTTT.

V and J are TRBV10-2 and TRBJ2-3, with 9 bases that match TRBD1. The CDR3 covers 16 residues. Per the germline V gene, CDR1 is WSHSY and CDR2 is SAAADI. The V gene end was trimmed by 6 bases and the J gene end by 4 bases; junction bases not matched to a gene: 11. The CDR3 loop reads CASRATGGAGPDTQYF. The CDR3 DNA follows: TGCGCCAGCAGAGCAACAGGGGGCGCAGGCCCAGATACGCAGTATTTT.

The CDR3 region is CAWTGAGSYGYTF. CDR3 nucleotide sequence: TGTGCCTGGACGGGGGCAGGGAGCTATGGCTACACCTTC. The chain couples TRBV30 to TRBJ1-2; TRBD1 is a possible D gene (6 bases). The CDR3 is made up of 13 amino acids. Germline V gene sequence: CDR1 GTSNPN, CDR2 SVGIG (reference sequence). V lost 4 bases to trimming and J lost 4 bases, with 13 bases between them.

The chain combines TRBV4-1 with TRBJ2-5; possibly TRBD1 for D (5 bases). Germline CDR1 MGHRA, CDR2 YSYEKL. The CDR3 spans 17 residues. V was cut by 1 base and J by 2 bases, with 17 bases left in between. The CDR3 here is CASSQGVRTGAQETQYF. In DNA form, the CDR3 reads TGCGCCAGCAGCCAAGGGGTACGTACAGGCGCTCAAGAGACCCAGTACTTC.

This chain connects TRBV9 to TRBJ2-3; TRBD2 might be the D (6 bases). V was trimmed by 3 bases and J by 6 bases, leaving 11 bases between them. This CDR3 comprises 13 residues. Per germline, CDR1 SGDLS and CDR2 YYNGEE. The CDR3 coding sequence is TGTGCCAGCAGCGGCGGACTAACGGATACGCAGTATTTT. Translated: CASSGGLTDTQYF.

CDR3 coding DNA: TGCGCCAGCAGCAATAAGCGGGATCAAAACACAGATACGCAGTATTTT. Protein product: CASSNKRDQNTDTQYF. The chain combines TRBV5-1 with TRBJ2-3; TRBD2 matches 7 bases. From germline, CDR1 is SGHRS and CDR2 YFSETQ. This CDR3 comprises 16 residues. V was clipped by 4 bases and J by 2 bases; unmatched bases: 10.

The V gene is TRBV15, the J gene TRBJ2-2, with no clear D. Germline CDR1 reads LNHNV; CDR2 reads YYDKDF (reference sequence). V shed 3 bases and J shed 1 base, with 9 bases lying between them. The CDR3 totals 15 residues. In DNA, the CDR3 is TGTGCCACCAGCAGCCGGGTCCTGAACACCGGGGAGCTGTTTTTT. Amino acid sequence: CATSSRVLNTGELFF.

A single count supports this clone. The junction shows a germline mismatch at one end, possibly a read error. The rearrangement uses TRBV5-1 and TRBJ2-7; D is unresolved. The germline V gene has CDR1 SGHRS and CDR2 YFSETQ. The CDR3 has 13 residues. The CDR3 reads CASSLEVSYEQCF. The CDR3 DNA sequence: TGCGCCAGCAGCTTGGAGGTCAGCTACGAGCAGTGCTTC. The full variable domain, with the rest looked up from reference TRBV5-1 and TRBJ2-7, is KAGVTQTPRYLIKTRGQQVTLSCSPISGHRSVSWYQQTPGQGLQFLFEYFSETQRNKGNFPGRFSGRQFSNSRSEMNVSTLELGDSALYLCASSLEVSYEQCFGPGTRLTVT.

The chain joins TRBV5-1 to TRBJ1-1; the match to TRBD1 covers 9 bases. After removal of 3 bases from V and 0 bases from J, the junction contained 6 bases not matched to a gene. This CDR3 is built from 16 residues. CDR1 and CDR2 from the germline V gene are SGHRS and YFSETQ. Here the CDR3 reads CASSWDREVMNTEAFF. CDR3 coding DNA: TGCGCCAGCAGCTGGGACAGGGAGGTGATGAACACTGAAGCTTTCTTT.

V and J are TRBV12-5 and TRBJ2-7; 13 nucleotides agree with TRBD2. The CDR3 is 13 amino acids. Germline V gene data show CDR1 as LGHNT and CDR2 as FRNRAP. V lost 5 bases and J lost 7; bases outside the gene matches: 2. The CDR3 loop is CASGRGLAGEQYF. CDR3 in DNA: TGTGCTAGTGGTCGGGGACTAGCGGGGGAGCAGTACTTC.

J is TRBJ2-5 and V is TRBV28; D may match TRBD1 or TRBD2 (5 bases each). Trimming shortened V by 6 bases and J by 5 bases, and 13 bases separated the two germline ends. Per the germline V gene, CDR1 is MDHEN and CDR2 is SYDVKM. The CDR3 runs to 13 residues. DNA for the CDR3: TGTGCCAGCAGGCGGACTGGGGACGAGACCCAGTACTTC. As protein: CASRRTGDETQYF.

This chain links TRBV27 with TRBJ1-5; possible D gene TRBD1, 6 bases. V shed 1 base and J shed 2 bases, with 18 bases lying between them. The CDR3 totals 18 residues. In germline, CDR1 is MNHEY, CDR2 SMNVEV (reference sequence). DNA of the CDR3: TGTGCCAGCAGTTTATGGCCTCCGAACAGGGAAGGCAATCAGCCCCAGCATTTT. Its protein is CASSLWPPNREGNQPQHF.

The chain couples TRBV2 to TRBJ1-3; D might be TRBD1 (5 bases). Germline V CDR1 and CDR2: SNHLY, FYNNEI. Trimming cost V 7 bases and J 0 bases, with 13 bases left between them. CDR3 length: 15 residues. CDR3 in DNA: TGTGCCAGCACCGGGGCGGACCTCTCTGGAAACACCATATATTTT. Translated: CASTGADLSGNTIYF.

J is TRBJ2-1 and V is TRBV9; TRBD2 agrees at 9 bases. This CDR3 contains 16 residues. The ends lost 0 bases at V and 2 bases at J; junction bases unmatched: 3. Per germline, CDR1 SGDLS and CDR2 YYNGEE. The CDR3 protein is CASSVGIAGAYNEQFF. The CDR3 nucleotides are TGTGCCAGCAGCGTAGGCATAGCGGGAGCCTACAATGAGCAGTTCTTC.

The table lists this clone with a count of one. The rearrangement links TRBV6-1 to TRBJ1-1, with D possibly matching TRBD1 (6 bases). The CDR3 length is 15 residues. The V and J ends lost 4 bases and 1 base respectively, with 13 bases between them. CDR1 is MNHNS, CDR2 SASEGT, per germline. The CDR3 is CASSAGTTANTEAFF. The CDR3 bases are TGTGCCAGCAGTGCCGGGACAACCGCGAACACTGAAGCTTTCTTT.

Points on this clone: Distinct nucleotide sequences in the sample also encode this CDR3. The chain carries TRBV23-1 and TRBJ1-5, with D uncertain. TRBV23-1 counts as an open reading frame of uncertain function. The CDR3 runs to 17 residues. The V end was cut by 0 bases, the J end by 2 bases, with 14 bases between. CDR3 in amino acids: CASSQSKRTPRNQPQHF. In DNA form, the CDR3 reads TGCGCCAGCAGTCAATCTAAAAGGACCCCTCGCAATCAGCCCCAGCATTTT.

This clone has just a few counts. The chain uses TRBV19 and TRBJ2-2, with 8 bases aligning to TRBD1. CDR1 and CDR2 (germline): LNHDA, SQIVND (reference sequence). This CDR3 comprises 16 residues. V was pared by 5 bases and J by 0 bases, with 5 bases of the junction left unmatched. The CDR3 reads CASSVTGDSNTGELFF. The CDR3 coding sequence is TGTGCCAGTAGTGTGACAGGGGATTCGAACACCGGGGAGCTGTTTTTT. Full variable domain (rest looked up from reference TRBV19 and TRBJ2-2): DGGITQSPKYLFRKEGQNVTLSCEQNLNHDAMYWYRQDPGQGLRLIYYSQIVNDFQKGDIAEGYSVSREKKESFPLTVTSAQKNPTAFYLCASSVTGDSNTGELFFGEGSRLTVL.

This chain joins TRBV2 and TRBJ2-5, with D possibly called TRBD1 or TRBD2 (5 bases each). The CDR3 extends over 15 amino acids. In germline, CDR1 is SNHLY, CDR2 FYNNEI. The germline V and J ends were trimmed by 1 base and 3 bases, with 12 bases remaining between them. CDR3 residues: CASSEVGAAEETQYF. The CDR3 coding sequence is TGTGCCAGCAGTGAAGTCGGGGCGGCGGAAGAGACCCAGTACTTC. The whole variable domain, remainder taken from reference TRBV2 and TRBJ2-5, is EPEVTQTPSHQVTQMGQEVILRCVPISNHLYFYWYRQILGQKVEFLVSFYNNEISEKSEIFDDQFSVERPDGSNFTLKIRSTKLEDSAMYFCASSEVGAAEETQYFGPGTRLLVL.